The 30 T cell receptor beta chains below come from one sample, sequenced in a study of T cell responses to AZD1222 COVID-19 vaccine (dated by TCRdb to the early 2020s). The protocol used for the library was the immunoSEQ multiplex PCR assay. The table comes from immuneACCESS by way of TCRdb, which keeps in-frame sequences with V and J called. Part of the clones is missing from these tables; in studies checked, under half for an unresolved V gene and the rest for unknown reasons. A total of fewer than 110,000 clones appear in this sample, around nine tenths of them only once. Clones ranked in the top ten supply approximately 22% of the sample. The time point label corresponds to: baseline before first vaccination. Specimen: peripheral blood, collected on day 0 of AZD1222 vaccination. The source of these receptors is an adult in good health.

This sequence joins TRBV6-5 and TRBJ1-5; D not certain. CDR1 and CDR2 from the germline V gene are MNHEY and SVGAGI. CDR3 size: 11 residues. Trimming took off 7 bases at V and 0 bases at J, with 1 base between the two ends. The CDR3 nucleotides read TGTGCCAGCAATAGCAATCAGCCCCAGCATTTT. Amino acids: CASNSNQPQHF.

The chain carries TRBV15 and TRBJ2-3; 10 bases agree with TRBD2. The CDR3 is 16 amino acids. V dropped 0 bases and J dropped 6; count of bases not matched to a gene: 6. Germline V gene sequence: CDR1 LNHNV, CDR2 YYDKDF (reference sequence). CDR3 DNA sequence: TGTGCCACCAGCAGAGATCCTAGCGGGGGAATCGATACGCAGTATTTT. This sequence encodes CATSRDPSGGIDTQYF.

This clone appeared once. J is TRBJ1-4 and V is TRBV12-3 or TRBV12-4; D unresolved. The CDR3 has 10 residues. Trimming took off 3 bases at V and 10 bases at J, with 3 bases between the two ends. DNA of the CDR3: TGTGCCAGCAGTTTTTTAAAACTGTTTTTT. Protein: CASSFLKLFF.

The chain is built from TRBV19 and TRBJ1-2, with a tentative D call TRBD1 (5 bases). CDR3 length equals 15 residues. From germline, CDR1 is LNHDA and CDR2 SQIVND (reference sequence). V was clipped by 0 bases and J by 2 bases, with 10 bases between them. The CDR3 DNA reads as TGTGCCAGTAGTATAGAGACAGACGGGAACTATGGCTACACCTTC. This gives the protein CASSIETDGNYGYTF.

The CDR3: CASNPGSGNTIYF. For the CDR3, the DNA is TGTGCCAGCAATCCCGGTTCTGGAAACACCATATATTTT. This sequence joins TRBV12-3 or TRBV12-4 and TRBJ1-3; no definite D call. This CDR3 contains 13 residues. With 7 bases removed from V and 1 base from J, the gap between germline ends came to 8 bases.

The rearrangement links TRBV27 to TRBJ2-1, with a weak D call TRBD1 (6 bases). The V gene's germline CDR1 is MNHEY and CDR2 SMNVEV (reference sequence). This CDR3 spans 13 amino acids. Trimming pared 2 bases from V and 9 bases from J, leaving 11 bases between. DNA for the CDR3: TGTGCCAGCAGTTTACGGAACAGGGCTGAGCAGTTCTTC. The encoded protein is CASSLRNRAEQFF.

CDR3: CASSLRPGISSGNTIYF. Written as DNA, the CDR3 is TGTGCCAGCAGCTTAAGACCAGGGATTAGCTCTGGAAACACCATATATTTT. V and J are TRBV7-3 and TRBJ1-3; tentatively, D is TRBD1 (5 bases). Per the germline V gene, CDR1 is SGHTA and CDR2 is FQGTGA. CDR3 length: 17 amino acids. Trimming took 1 base from V and 0 from J, leaving 13 bases between them. Full variable domain (outside the CDR3, taken from reference TRBV7-3 and TRBJ1-3): GAGVSQTPSNKVTEKGKYVELRCDPISGHTALYWYRQSLGQGPEFLIYFQGTGAADDSGLPNDRFFAVRPEGSVSTLKIQRTERGDSAVYLCASSLRPGISSGNTIYFGEGSWLTVV.

V is TRBV19 and J is TRBJ2-7; D perhaps matches TRBD2 (7 bases). The CDR3 runs 15 residues. Looked up from germline, CDR1 is LNHDA and CDR2 is SQIVND (reference sequence). V was clipped by 7 bases and J by 7 bases, with 23 bases between them. The CDR3 region is CASNAGGPQSGEQYF. As DNA, the CDR3 is TGTGCCAGTAACGCCGGGGGGCCGCAATCTGGGGAGCAGTACTTC. Full variable domain (missing parts from reference TRBV19 and TRBJ2-7): DGGITQSPKYLFRKEGQNVTLSCEQNLNHDAMYWYRQDPGQGLRLIYYSQIVNDFQKGDIAEGYSVSREKKESFPLTVTSAQKNPTAFYLCASNAGGPQSGEQYFGPGTRLTVT.

The J gene is TRBJ1-2, the V gene TRBV4-2; TRBD1 is a possible D gene (5 bases). The CDR3 has 12 residues. V dropped 8 bases and J dropped 4 bases, with 11 bases sitting between them. In germline, CDR1 is LGHNA, CDR2 YNFKEQ. Here the CDR3 DNA reads TGTGCCAGCGGCAGGGAAGGCTATGGCTACACCTTC. This codes for CASGREGYGYTF.

The V gene is TRBV10-3, the J gene TRBJ1-2; the match to TRBD1 covers 8 bases. Germline V gives CDR1 ENHRY, CDR2 SYGVKD. This CDR3 comprises 16 residues. V was pared by 1 base and J by 3 bases, with 7 bases of the junction left unmatched. In nucleotides, the CDR3 is TGTGCCATCAGTGAGTTGGCAGGGGGCAAGGACTATGGCTACACCTTC. The encoded protein is CAISELAGGKDYGYTF.

This clone was observed a single time. CDR3 loop: CASRAQMTRGTAYEQYF. Written as DNA, the CDR3 is TGTGCCAGCAGGGCCCAAATGACAAGGGGGACAGCCTACGAGCAGTACTTC. This chain connects TRBV5-5 to TRBJ2-7, with TRBD1 identical over 7 bases. CDR1 SGHKS and CDR2 YYEKEE come from the germline V gene (reference sequence). This CDR3 comprises 17 residues. After removal of 5 bases from V and 2 bases from J, the junction contained 16 bases not matched to a gene. Full variable domain (remainder filled in from reference TRBV5-5 and TRBJ2-7): DAGVTQSPTHLIKTRGQQVTLRCSPISGHKSVSWYQQVLGQGPQFIFQYYEKEERGRGNFPDRFSARQFPNYSSELNVNALLLGDSALYLCASRAQMTRGTAYEQYFGPGTRLTVT.

The V and J genes are TRBV27 and TRBJ1-1, with D tentatively TRBD1 (6 bases). The CDR3 is 13 amino acids. Trimming took off 5 bases at V and 5 bases at J, with 12 bases between the two ends. Per germline, CDR1 MNHEY and CDR2 SMNVEV (reference sequence). This CDR3 reads CASSSTGFTEAFF. For the CDR3, the DNA is TGTGCCAGCAGTAGCACAGGGTTTACTGAAGCTTTCTTT.

The rearrangement links TRBV11-1 to TRBJ2-3, with 11 bases fitting TRBD1. The CDR3 extends over 16 amino acids. The V gene's germline CDR1 is SGHAT and CDR2 FQDESV (reference sequence). V was clipped by 6 bases and J by 4 bases; unmatched bases: 9. The CDR3 bases are TGTGCCAGCAGTTCGTTCGCGGGACAGGGGGCAGATACGCAGTATTTT. Its translation: CASSSFAGQGADTQYF.

The chain carries TRBV11-2 and TRBJ1-1; TRBD1 is a possible D gene (5 bases). From germline, CDR1 is SGHAT and CDR2 FQNNGV. The CDR3 spans 11 residues. V shed 1 base and J shed 10 bases, with 7 bases lying between them. CDR3 bases: TGTGCCAGCAGCTTAGGGAGGGGAGCTTTCTTT. It translates to CASSLGRGAFF.

The rearrangement uses TRBV7-9 and TRBJ1-4; D is undetermined. Germline CDR1 SEHNR, CDR2 FQNEAQ (reference sequence). V lost 5 bases and J lost 7, with 11 bases in between. This CDR3 is built from 13 residues. CDR3 bases: TGTGCCAGCAGCCTACAAAGCCTTGAAAAACTGTTTTTT. This codes for CASSLQSLEKLFF.

The chain is built from TRBV7-8 and TRBJ1-5, with a possible D match to TRBD1 (5 bases). Trimming shortened V by 3 bases and J by 5 bases, and 11 bases separated the two germline ends. Germline CDR1 and CDR2: SGHVS and FQNEAQ. CDR3 length: 14 amino acids. CDR3 nucleotides: TGTGCCAGCAGCTTTGGTAGGGGTTATCAGCCCCAGCATTTT. This sequence encodes CASSFGRGYQPQHF.

The chain joins TRBV23-1 to TRBJ1-2; D is uncertain. TRBV23-1 has ORF status, its function being uncertain. The CDR3 runs to 14 residues. Trimming took 3 bases from V and 5 from J, leaving 13 bases between them. CDR3 sequence: CASSQGIELYGYTF. The DNA for the CDR3 is TGCGCCAGCAGTCAGGGGATAGAACTGTATGGCTACACCTTC.

The rearrangement joins TRBV5-1 to TRBJ1-3, with TRBD1 matching 7 bases. Germline V gene data show CDR1 as SGHRS and CDR2 as YFSETQ. Losses at the gene ends were 3 bases for V and 4 bases for J; bases not matched to a gene: 4. The CDR3 runs to 14 residues. CDR3 coding DNA: TGCGCCAGCAGCTCAGGGGGGTCAGGAAACACCATATATTTT. Translated, it gives CASSSGGSGNTIYF.

The V call is TRBV6-6, the J call TRBJ1-1, with 8 bases lining up with TRBD1. The V segment lost 5 bases and the J segment 4 bases; nucleotides outside the gene matches: 6. From germline, CDR1 is MNHNY and CDR2 SVGAGI (reference sequence). The CDR3 has 14 amino acids. In DNA, the CDR3 is TGTGCCAGCAGTCAGACAGGGGATGTCACTGAAGCTTTCTTT. This translates into CASSQTGDVTEAFF.

The table lists this clone with a count of one. The V and J genes are TRBV28 and TRBJ2-1, with D perhaps TRBD2 (5 bases). In germline, CDR1 is MDHEN, CDR2 SYDVKM. V lost 7 bases, J lost 5 bases, and 12 bases lay in between. This CDR3 contains 13 residues. In nucleotides, the CDR3 is TGTGCCAGCATTGGTAGCGCGGACAATGAGCAGTTCTTC. Translated, it gives CASIGSADNEQFF.

This chain uses TRBV7-2 with TRBJ1-2; D gene unclear. Trimming removed 2 bases at V and 1 base at J, with 8 bases between. The CDR3 sequence is 14 residues long. Germline V gene lookup returns CDR1 SGHTA and CDR2 FQGNSA. CDR3 region: CASSLMRNNYGYTF. The CDR3 DNA is TGTGCCAGCAGCTTAATGCGGAATAACTATGGCTACACCTTC.

The chain has TRBV5-1 and TRBJ2-5; possible D gene TRBD1, 8 bases. The CDR3 has 15 residues. V lost 1 base, J lost 2 bases, and 12 bases lay in between. CDR1 is SGHRS, CDR2 YFSETQ, per germline. The CDR3 DNA is TGCGCCAGCAGCTTGTTACAGGGGGGGCAAGAGACCCAGTACTTC. Protein: CASSLLQGGQETQYF.

The chain uses TRBV24-1 and TRBJ1-4; TRBD1 matches 8 bases. The CDR3 length is 15 residues. The J segment lost 7 bases and the V segment lost 2 bases, leaving 5 bases of the junction unmatched. Germline V gene lookup returns CDR1 KGHDR and CDR2 SFDVKD. The CDR3: CATSDWTGLGEKLFF. The CDR3 nucleotides read TGTGCCACCAGTGATTGGACAGGGTTGGGTGAAAAACTGTTTTTT.

The V call is TRBV5-1, the J call TRBJ2-5; D might be TRBD2 (5 bases). The germline gives CDR1 SGHRS, CDR2 YFSETQ. V gave up 0 bases and J gave up 2 bases, with 11 bases separating them. The CDR3 has 15 residues. CDR3 nucleotides: TGCGCCAGCAGCTTGGGCCTGGGGAGACAAGAGACCCAGTACTTC. Translated: CASSLGLGRQETQYF.

This clone was detected only once. The rearrangement links TRBV7-2 to TRBJ1-1; no reliable D call. In germline, CDR1 is SGHTA, CDR2 FQGNSA. V gave up 1 base and J gave up 0 bases, with 6 bases separating them. The CDR3 extends over 14 amino acids. This CDR3 reads CASSLVAVNTEAFF. DNA for the CDR3: TGTGCCAGCAGCTTAGTGGCGGTGAACACTGAAGCTTTCTTT.

The chain couples TRBV6-5 to TRBJ2-2, with D hard to call. The V gene's germline CDR1 is MNHEY and CDR2 SVGAGI. The CDR3 is made up of 11 amino acids. Trimming removed 6 bases from V and 12 bases from J, with 11 bases in between. The CDR3 here is CASSPLEKLFF. In DNA form, the CDR3 reads TGTGCCAGCAGCCCCCTGGAGAAGCTGTTTTTT.

This chain connects TRBV19 to TRBJ1-4; TRBD1 matches at 7 bases. V was pared by 4 bases and J by 7 bases, with 3 bases of the junction left unmatched. Per germline, CDR1 LNHDA and CDR2 SQIVND (reference sequence). This CDR3 region has 13 residues. DNA of the CDR3: TGTGCCAGTAGTAACCAGGGGGGTGAAAAACTGTTTTTT. Translation gives CASSNQGGEKLFF.

The V call is TRBV5-1, the J call TRBJ2-7, with 10 nucleotides matching TRBD1. Germline trimming cut 4 bases from V and 3 bases from J; bases unmatched to any gene: 7. Germline CDR1 reads SGHRS; CDR2 reads YFSETQ. The CDR3 extends over 15 amino acids. CDR3 coding DNA: TGCGCCAGCAGCACAAGACAGGGGGCGGACTACGAGCAGTACTTC. This codes for CASSTRQGADYEQYF.

V is TRBV7-2 and J is TRBJ1-4, with a tentative D call TRBD1 (5 bases). Germline V gene data show CDR1 as SGHTA and CDR2 as FQGNSA. The CDR3 consists of 14 residues. V shed 4 bases and J shed 7 bases, with 13 bases lying between them. The chain's CDR3 is CASSSRGSGEKLFF. As DNA, the CDR3 is TGTGCCAGCAGCTCCCGGGGGAGTGGTGAAAAACTGTTTTTT.

The chain links TRBV20-1 to TRBJ2-1; no reliable D call. V was clipped by 3 bases and J by 12 bases, with 12 bases between them. There are 11 residues in the CDR3. CDR1 is DFQATT, CDR2 SNEGSKA, per germline (reference sequence). As DNA, the CDR3 is TGCAGTGCTAGCCAAACGGATTCGCAGTTCTTC. Amino acids: CSASQTDSQFF.